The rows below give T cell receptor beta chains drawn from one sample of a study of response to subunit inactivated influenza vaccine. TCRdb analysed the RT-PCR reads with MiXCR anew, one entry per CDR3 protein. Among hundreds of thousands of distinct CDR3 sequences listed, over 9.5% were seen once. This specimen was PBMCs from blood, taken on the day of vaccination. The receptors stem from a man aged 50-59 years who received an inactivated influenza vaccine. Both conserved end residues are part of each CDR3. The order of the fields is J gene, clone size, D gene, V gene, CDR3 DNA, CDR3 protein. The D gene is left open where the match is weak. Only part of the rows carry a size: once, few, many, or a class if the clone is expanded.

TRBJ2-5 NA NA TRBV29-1 TGCAGCGTAGCCACAGGGCTAGGAAAAGAGACCCAGTACTTC CSVATGLGKETQYF
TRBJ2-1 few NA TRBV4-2 TGTGCCAGCAGCCAGACCGGGACTGAGGGGAATGAGCAGTTCTTC CASSQTGTEGNEQFF
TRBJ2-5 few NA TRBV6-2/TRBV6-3 TGTGCCAGCAGACAGATGGAGACCCAGTACTTC CASRQMETQYF
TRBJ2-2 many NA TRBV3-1 TGTGCCAGCAGCCAAGAATTAACCGGGGAGCTGTTTTTT CASSQELTGELFF
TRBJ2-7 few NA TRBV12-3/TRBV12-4 TGTGCCAGCAGTTTGGGACACGAACCCTACGAGCAGTACTTC CASSLGHEPYEQYF
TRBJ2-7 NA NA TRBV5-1 TGCGCCAGCAGCTTGGAACAGCAGAACTACGAGCAGTACTTC CASSLEQQNYEQYF
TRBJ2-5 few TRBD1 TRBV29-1 TGCAGCGCCCGGGACAGCCCGTTCGAAGAGACCCAGTACTTC CSARDSPFEETQYF
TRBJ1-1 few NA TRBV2 TGTGCCAGCAGTGAGAGGCGAGGGGGGACTGAAGCTTTCTTT CASSERRGGTEAFF
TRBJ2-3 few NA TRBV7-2 TGTGCCAGCAGCTATCGGTTCAGGGGCGCGATCGCTACGCAGTATTTT CASSYRFRGAIATQYF
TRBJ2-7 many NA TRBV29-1 TGCAGCGTTGAAGCCCAGTACAGGAACTCCTACGAGCAGTACTTC CSVEAQYRNSYEQYF
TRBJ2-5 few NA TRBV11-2 TGTGCCAGCGTCGGGGGAAACCAAGAGACCCAGTACTTC CASVGGNQETQYF
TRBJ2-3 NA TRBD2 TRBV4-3 TGCGCCAGCAGCCAAGACGTAGTACTAGCGGGTAGCACAGATACGCAGTATTTT CASSQDVVLAGSTDTQYF
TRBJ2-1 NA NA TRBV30 TGTGCCTGGAGGGAACTGAACAATGAGCAGTTCTTC CAWRELNNEQFF
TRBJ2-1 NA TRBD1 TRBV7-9 TGTGCCAGCAGCGCCAACACAGGGGCAATCTACAATCAGCAGTTCTTC CASSANTGAIYNQQFF
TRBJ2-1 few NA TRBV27 TGTGCCAGCAGTTTGTGGGGGCGGAACAATGAGCAGTTCTTC CASSLWGRNNEQFF
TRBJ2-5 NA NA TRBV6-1 TGTGCCAGCAAGCTCGGAGAGACCCAGTACTTC CASKLGETQYF
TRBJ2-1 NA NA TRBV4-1 TGCGCCAGCAGCCCTTCGACAGGAAAAACTGATGGTGAGCAGTTCTTC CASSPSTGKTDGEQFF
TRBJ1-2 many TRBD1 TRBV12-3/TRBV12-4 TGTGCCAGCAGCCCGGACAGGGTTTATGGCTACACCTTC CASSPDRVYGYTF
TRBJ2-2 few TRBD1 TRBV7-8 TGTGCCAGCAGCCAAAGACAGGGGGTAACCGGGGAGCTGTTTTTT CASSQRQGVTGELFF
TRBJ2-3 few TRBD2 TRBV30 TGTGCCTGGCTTGGGACTAGCGGGTTCACAGATACGCAGTATTTT CAWLGTSGFTDTQYF
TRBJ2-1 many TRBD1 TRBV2 TGTGCCAGCAGTACCGACAGGGGGCGCAGCTATGAGCAGTTCTTC CASSTDRGRSYEQFF
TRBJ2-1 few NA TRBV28 TGTGCCAGCAGTTCACGACGGACATACTACAATGAGCAGTTCTTC CASSSRRTYYNEQFF